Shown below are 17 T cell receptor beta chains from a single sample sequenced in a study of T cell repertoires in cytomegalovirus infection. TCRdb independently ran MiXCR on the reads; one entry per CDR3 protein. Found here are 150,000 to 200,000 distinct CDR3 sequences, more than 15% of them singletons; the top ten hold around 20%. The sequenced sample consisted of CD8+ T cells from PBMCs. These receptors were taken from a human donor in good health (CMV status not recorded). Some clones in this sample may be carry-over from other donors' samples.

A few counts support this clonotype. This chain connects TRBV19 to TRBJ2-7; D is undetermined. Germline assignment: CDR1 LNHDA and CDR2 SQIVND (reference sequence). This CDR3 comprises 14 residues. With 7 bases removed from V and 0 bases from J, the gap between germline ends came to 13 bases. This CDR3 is CASTPDILSYEQYF. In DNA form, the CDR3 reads TGTGCCAGTACTCCCGACATCCTCTCCTACGAGCAGTACTTC. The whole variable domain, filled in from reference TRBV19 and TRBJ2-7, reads DGGITQSPKYLFRKEGQNVTLSCEQNLNHDAMYWYRQDPGQGLRLIYYSQIVNDFQKGDIAEGYSVSREKKESFPLTVTSAQKNPTAFYLCASTPDILSYEQYFGPGTRLTVT.

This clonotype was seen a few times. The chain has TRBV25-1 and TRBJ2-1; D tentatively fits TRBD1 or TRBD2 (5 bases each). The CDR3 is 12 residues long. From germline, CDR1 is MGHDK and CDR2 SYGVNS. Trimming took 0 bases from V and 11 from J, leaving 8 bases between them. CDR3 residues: CASSEYGGKQFF. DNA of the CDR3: TGTGCCAGCAGTGAATATGGGGGAAAGCAGTTCTTC.

CDR3 DNA sequence: TGTGCCAGTAGTACCGGACTAGGGAGCTACGAGCAGTACTTC. This codes for CASSTGLGSYEQYF. The V and J genes are TRBV19 and TRBJ2-7; 7 nucleotides agree with TRBD2. This CDR3 has 14 amino acids. Germline V gives CDR1 LNHDA, CDR2 SQIVND (reference sequence). With 4 bases clipped from V and 3 bases from J, the junction kept 6 bases outside the gene matches. Filled out from reference TRBV19 and TRBJ2-7, the complete variable domain reads DGGITQSPKYLFRKEGQNVTLSCEQNLNHDAMYWYRQDPGQGLRLIYYSQIVNDFQKGDIAEGYSVSREKKESFPLTVTSAQKNPTAFYLCASSTGLGSYEQYFGPGTRLTVT.

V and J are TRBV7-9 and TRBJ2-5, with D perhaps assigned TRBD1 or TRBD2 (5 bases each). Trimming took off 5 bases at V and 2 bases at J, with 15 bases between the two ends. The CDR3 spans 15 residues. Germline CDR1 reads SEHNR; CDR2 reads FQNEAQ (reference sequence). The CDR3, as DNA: TGTGCCAGCAGCCCCCGGGAAGCAGGGCAAGAGACCCAGTACTTC. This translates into CASSPREAGQETQYF.

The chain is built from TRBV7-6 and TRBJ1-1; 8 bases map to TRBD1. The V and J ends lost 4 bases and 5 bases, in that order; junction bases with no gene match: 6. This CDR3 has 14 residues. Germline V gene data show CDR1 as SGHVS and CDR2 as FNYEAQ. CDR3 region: CASSSTRQGTEAFF. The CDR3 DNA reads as TGTGCCAGCAGCTCAACCAGACAGGGGACTGAAGCTTTCTTT.

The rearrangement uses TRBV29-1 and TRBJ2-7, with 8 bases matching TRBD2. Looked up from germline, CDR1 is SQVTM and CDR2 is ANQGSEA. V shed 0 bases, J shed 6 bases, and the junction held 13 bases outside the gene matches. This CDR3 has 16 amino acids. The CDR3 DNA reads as TGCAGCGTTGAAGATCCCCAGCGGGGGAATATGGGCGAGCAGTACTTC. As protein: CSVEDPQRGNMGEQYF.

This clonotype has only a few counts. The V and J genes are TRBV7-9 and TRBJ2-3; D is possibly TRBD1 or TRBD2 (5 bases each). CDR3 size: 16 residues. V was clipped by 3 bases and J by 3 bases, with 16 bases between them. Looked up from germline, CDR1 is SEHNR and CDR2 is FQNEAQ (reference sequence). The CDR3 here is CASSFEGRNPTDTQYF. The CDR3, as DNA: TGTGCCAGCAGCTTCGAGGGGCGGAACCCAACAGATACGCAGTATTTT.

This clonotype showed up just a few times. CDR3 sequence reads: CAWTSSANPYEQYF. The CDR3 DNA reads TGTGCCTGGACTTCCTCGGCAAACCCCTACGAGCAGTACTTC. The chain uses TRBV30 and TRBJ2-7; D remains ambiguous. This CDR3 has 14 amino acids. The germline CDR1 and CDR2 sequences are GTSNPN and SVGIG (reference sequence). Trimming took off 4 bases at V and 2 bases at J, with 15 bases between the two ends. Complete variable domain (other parts from reference TRBV30 and TRBJ2-7): SQTIHQWPATLVQPVGSPLSLECTVEGTSNPNLYWYRQAAGRGLQLLFYSVGIGQISSEVPQNLSASRPQDRQFILSSKKLLLSDSGFYLCAWTSSANPYEQYFGPGTRLTVT.

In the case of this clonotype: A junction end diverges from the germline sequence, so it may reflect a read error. The CDR3 loop is CVSSPGTGNQPQHF. CDR3 DNA sequence: TGTGTCAGCAGCCCCGGGACAGGGAATCAGCCCCAGCATTTT. V is TRBV7-6 and J is TRBJ1-5; 9 nucleotides line up with TRBD1. The CDR3 consists of 14 residues. Germline values: CDR1 SGHVS, CDR2 FNYEAQ.

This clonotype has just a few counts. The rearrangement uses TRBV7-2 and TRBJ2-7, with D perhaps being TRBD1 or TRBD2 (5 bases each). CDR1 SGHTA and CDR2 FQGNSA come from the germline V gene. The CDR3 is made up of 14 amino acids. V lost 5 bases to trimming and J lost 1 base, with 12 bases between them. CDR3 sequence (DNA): TGTGCCAGCAGCGGCCGGGGACCATCCTACGAGCAGTACTTC. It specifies CASSGRGPSYEQYF.

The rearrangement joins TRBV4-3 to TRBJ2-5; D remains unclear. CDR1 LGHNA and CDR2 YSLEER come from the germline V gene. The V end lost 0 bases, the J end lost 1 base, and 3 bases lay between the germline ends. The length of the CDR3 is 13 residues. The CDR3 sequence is CASSQELQETQYF. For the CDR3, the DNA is TGCGCCAGCAGCCAAGAACTCCAAGAGACCCAGTACTTC.

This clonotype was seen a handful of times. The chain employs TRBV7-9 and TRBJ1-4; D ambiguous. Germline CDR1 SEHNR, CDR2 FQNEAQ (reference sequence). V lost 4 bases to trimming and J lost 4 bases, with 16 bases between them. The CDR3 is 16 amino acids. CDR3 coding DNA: TGTGCCAGCAGCTCACCCCGGACGAACTATAATGAAAAACTGTTTTTT. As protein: CASSSPRTNYNEKLFF. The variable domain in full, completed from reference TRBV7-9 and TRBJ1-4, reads DTGVSQNPRHKITKRGQNVTFRCDPISEHNRLYWYRQTLGQGPEFLTYFQNEAQLEKSRLLSDRFSAERPKGSFSTLEIQRTEQGDSAMYLCASSSPRTNYNEKLFFGSGTQLSVL.

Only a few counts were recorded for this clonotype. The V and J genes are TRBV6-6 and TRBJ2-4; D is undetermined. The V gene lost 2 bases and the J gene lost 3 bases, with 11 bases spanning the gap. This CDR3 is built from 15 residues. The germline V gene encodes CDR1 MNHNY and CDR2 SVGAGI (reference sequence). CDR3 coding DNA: TGTGCCAGCAGTTACCCCCAGGAAAGCAAAAACATTCAGTACTTC. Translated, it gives CASSYPQESKNIQYF.

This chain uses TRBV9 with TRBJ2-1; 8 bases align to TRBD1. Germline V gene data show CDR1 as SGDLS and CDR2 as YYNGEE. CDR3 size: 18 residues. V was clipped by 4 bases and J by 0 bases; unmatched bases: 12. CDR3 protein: CASSTWTGKISSYNEQFF. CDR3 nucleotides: TGTGCCAGCAGCACCTGGACAGGGAAAATCAGCTCCTACAATGAGCAGTTCTTC.

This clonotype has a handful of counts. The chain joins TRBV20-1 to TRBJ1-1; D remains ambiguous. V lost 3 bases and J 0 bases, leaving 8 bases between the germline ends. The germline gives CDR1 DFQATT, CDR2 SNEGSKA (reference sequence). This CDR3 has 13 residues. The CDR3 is CSASGLMNTEAFF. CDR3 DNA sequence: TGCAGTGCTAGTGGACTCATGAACACTGAAGCTTTCTTT.

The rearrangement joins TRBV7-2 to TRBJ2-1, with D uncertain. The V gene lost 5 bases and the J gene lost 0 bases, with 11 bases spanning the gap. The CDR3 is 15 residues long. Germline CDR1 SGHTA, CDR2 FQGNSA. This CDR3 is CASSLLDRSYNEQFF. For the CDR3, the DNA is TGTGCCAGCAGCCTTCTGGACCGCTCCTACAATGAGCAGTTCTTC.

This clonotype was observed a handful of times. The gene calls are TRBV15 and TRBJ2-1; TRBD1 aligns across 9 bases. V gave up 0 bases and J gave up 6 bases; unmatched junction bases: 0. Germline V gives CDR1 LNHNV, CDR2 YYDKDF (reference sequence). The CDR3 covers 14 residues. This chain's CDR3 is CATSREDRGNEQFF. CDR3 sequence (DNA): TGTGCCACCAGCAGAGAGGACAGGGGCAATGAGCAGTTCTTC.